The subject of this entry is one T cell receptor (beta chain). Its target is not known. The CDR3 runs 15 residues. The V gene's germline CDR1 is KGHSH and CDR2 LQKENI. V lost 3 bases, J lost 2 bases, and 11 bases lay in between. Primers included in the PCR were 60 Vbeta and 13 Jbeta primers. Clones were read by immunoSEQ multiplex PCR, and TCRdb kept only the in-frame ones, dropping some. The sample has roughly 150,000 clones, approximately 71% seen once; the top ten hold 10%. These data come from a study of cytomegalovirus exposure and HLA in healthy donors. Study at large: The early release's HLA-typed donors yielded 65 million to 85 million unique TCRs.

Findings and limits, study-wide: For TCR beta chains, V- and J-gene trimming was later linked to a missense DCLRE1C variant.

Healthy bone marrow donors formed the donor group. The J gene is TRBJ2-4, the V gene TRBV18; maybe TRBD2 (5 bases). This TCR was sampled from a man aged 25-45 years in good health and CMV-seropositive. The sample consisted of PBMCs. The CDR3 sequence is CASSPEVSTKNIQYF. The CDR3, as DNA: TGTGCCAGCTCACCGGAGGTGTCGACCAAAAACATTCAGTACTTC.